This is a list of T cell receptor beta chains from one sample in a study of identical twins. TCRdb reanalysed the 5' RACE reads using MiXCR and keeps one entry per CDR3 protein. Of 650,000 to 750,000 distinct CDR3 sequences in the sample, 21% were seen once. The same data also contributed to another study, on T cells expressing NK-cell markers.

The sample was PBMCs. The receptors here all came from a woman between 18 and 29 years old in good health. CDR3s include the opening cysteine and the closing phenylalanine or tryptophan. The order of the fields is clone size, D gene, V gene, J gene, CDR3 DNA, CDR3 protein. A D gene is named only where the DNA matches it firmly. Size tells how often a clone was seen (once, few, many) or the class of an expanded clone, and some rows leave it out.

size: .; D: .; V: TRBV12-3/TRBV12-4; J: TRBJ1-4; DNA: TGTGCCAGCAGTCGGGGACGGCCCATAAATGAAAAACTGTTTTTT; CDR3: CASSRGRPINEKLFF
size: .; D: TRBD1; V: TRBV30; J: TRBJ2-2; DNA: TGTGCCTGGAGTTCGGACAGGGTGAACACCGGGGAGCTGTTTTTT; CDR3: CAWSSDRVNTGELFF
size: many; D: .; V: TRBV20-1; J: TRBJ1-2; DNA: TGCAGTGCTCTGACACGGGACTGGAGGGTTGGCTACACCTTC; CDR3: CSALTRDWRVGYTF
size: .; D: TRBD1; V: TRBV5-1; J: TRBJ2-7; DNA: TGCGCCAGCAGGTACGGGACAGGGTATACCCACGAGCAGTACTTC; CDR3: CASRYGTGYTHEQYF
size: .; D: .; V: TRBV28; J: TRBJ2-1; DNA: TGTGCCAGCAGGCCCGGGGACGGGACCTACAATGAGCAGTTCTTC; CDR3: CASRPGDGTYNEQFF
size: .; D: TRBD1; V: TRBV30; J: TRBJ1-2; DNA: TGTGCCTGCAGGGGGAAGACTGGCTACACCTTC; CDR3: CACRGKTGYTF
size: few; D: .; V: TRBV3-1; J: TRBJ2-7; DNA: TGTGCCAGCAGCCAAGGGGGGGGCCGACTAAGAAAGTACTTC; CDR3: CASSQGGGRLRKYF
size: .; D: TRBD2; V: TRBV12-3/TRBV12-4; J: TRBJ2-7; DNA: TGTGCCAGCTCCCCGGGGACTAGCGGGATCAACGAGCAGTACTTC; CDR3: CASSPGTSGINEQYF
size: .; D: .; V: TRBV5-6; J: TRBJ2-1; DNA: TGTGCCAGCATCTATCGTGGGGGATACAATGAGCAGTTCTTC; CDR3: CASIYRGGYNEQFF
size: few; D: .; V: TRBV12-3/TRBV12-4; J: TRBJ1-1; DNA: TGTGCCAGCAGTTTTAGTTACCCCTACACTGAAGCTTTCTTT; CDR3: CASSFSYPYTEAFF
size: .; D: TRBD1; V: TRBV6-1; J: TRBJ1-5; DNA: TGTGCCAGCAGTCCCCCCCAGGGGGCATGGCAGCCCCAGCATTTT; CDR3: CASSPPQGAWQPQHF
size: many; D: .; V: TRBV20-1; J: TRBJ2-5; DNA: TGCAGTGCTAGAGGCGGGGAAGAGACCCAGTACTTC; CDR3: CSARGGEETQYF
size: .; D: .; V: TRBV27; J: TRBJ2-3; DNA: TGTGCCAGCAGTTACTTACACTCTGCGAGCGGTCCCGTCACAGATACGCAGTATTTT; CDR3: CASSYLHSASGPVTDTQYF
size: .; D: TRBD2; V: TRBV5-8; J: TRBJ2-1; DNA: TGTGCCAGCAGCTTAGCGGGAGCTCACAATGAGCAGTTCTTC; CDR3: CASSLAGAHNEQFF
size: .; D: .; V: TRBV12-3/TRBV12-4; J: TRBJ1-1; DNA: TGTGCCAGCACCTTGGGCCTTCTTGAAGCTTTCTTT; CDR3: CASTLGLLEAFF
size: few; D: .; V: TRBV20-1; J: TRBJ1-1; DNA: TGCAGTGCTAGAGGCGGGACGGCGAGTAGCACTGAAGCTTTCTTT; CDR3: CSARGGTASSTEAFF